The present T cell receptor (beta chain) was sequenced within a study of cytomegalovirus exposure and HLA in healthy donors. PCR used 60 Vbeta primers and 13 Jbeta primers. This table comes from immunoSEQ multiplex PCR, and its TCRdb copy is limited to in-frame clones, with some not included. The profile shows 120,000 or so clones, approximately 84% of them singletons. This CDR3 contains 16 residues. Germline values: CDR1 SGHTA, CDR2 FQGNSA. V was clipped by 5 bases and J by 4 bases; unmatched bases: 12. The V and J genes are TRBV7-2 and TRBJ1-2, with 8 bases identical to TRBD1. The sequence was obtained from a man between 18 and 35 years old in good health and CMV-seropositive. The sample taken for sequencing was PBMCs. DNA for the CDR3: TGTGCCAGCAGCACTCTTGGACAGGGACCGGCCTATGGCTACACCTTC. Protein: CASSTLGQGPAYGYTF.